A selection of T cell receptor beta chains follows, all from one sample in a study of T cell responses to AZD1222 COVID-19 vaccine. Assay used: immunoSEQ multiplex PCR; TCRdb lists only in-frame clones, some missing. The sample shows about 140,000 clones, approximately 85% of them seen only once. The sample was peripheral blood, taken 28 days after the second dose of the MenACWY control vaccine. Source of these receptors: an adult who received the MenACWY meningococcal vaccine as a control. CDR3s include the opening cysteine and the closing phenylalanine or tryptophan. A D gene is named only where the DNA matches it firmly. The listing skips clone size in some rows; elsewhere it reads once, few, many or a size class.

j_gene	v_gene	d_gene	abundance	CDR3nt	CDR3aa
TRBJ1-5	TRBV7-2	.	.	TGTGCCAGCAGCTTAGTCAGTCAGGGGAATCAGCCCCAGCATTTT	CASSLVSQGNQPQHF
TRBJ1-4	TRBV19	.	.	TGTGCCAGTTGTGCCCAGGGAGGCGGTGAAAAACTGTTTTTT	CASCAQGGGEKLFF
TRBJ1-2	TRBV6-1	.	few	TGTGCCAGCAGTGCCCGACCCGGGACTGTGTTCTATGGCTACACCTTC	CASSARPGTVFYGYTF
TRBJ2-5	TRBV3-1/TRBV3-2	.	.	TGTGCCAGCAGCCAAGTAGACAGACAAGAGACCCAGTACTTC	CASSQVDRQETQYF
TRBJ1-6	TRBV27	TRBD1	few	TGTGCCAGCAGTTACAGGGGGCATTCACCCCTCCACTTT	CASSYRGHSPLHF
TRBJ1-5	TRBV24-1	.	few	TGTGCCACCAGTGAAGTCACCGAGGGAGTAAGCAATCAGCCCCAGCATTTT	CATSEVTEGVSNQPQHF
TRBJ1-1	TRBV7-9	.	.	TGTGCCAGCAGCTTAAGCGGGTATAACGCTGAAGCTTTCTTT	CASSLSGYNAEAFF
TRBJ2-3	TRBV5-1	.	.	TGCGCCAGCAGCCCAGACTCCCCGAGGGATACGCAGTATTTT	CASSPDSPRDTQYF
TRBJ2-1	TRBV6-5	.	.	TGTGCCAGCAGCCTCGGACTGTTGTCCTACAATGAGCAGTTCTTC	CASSLGLLSYNEQFF
TRBJ2-7	TRBV19	TRBD2	once	TGTGCCAACCGGGGGGGGTCCTCCTACGAGCAGTACTTC	CANRGGSSYEQYF
TRBJ1-3	TRBV11-3	.	.	TGTGCCAGCAGCTTAGGAACTGTAAACCCTGGAAACACCATATATTTT	CASSLGTVNPGNTIYF
TRBJ1-4	TRBV28	.	.	TGTGCCAGCAGTTTATCGGTTGTGGGAAGGGGATGGGAAAAACTGTTTTTT	CASSLSVVGRGWEKLFF
TRBJ1-1	TRBV6-5	.	.	TGTGCCAGCGGGGGATCAGCTACTACAAACACTGAAGCTTTCTTT	CASGGSATTNTEAFF
TRBJ2-7	TRBV9	.	.	TGTGCCAGCAGCGTAGGGGGTGGGCGTTCCTACGAGCAGTACTTC	CASSVGGGRSYEQYF
TRBJ1-3	TRBV3-1/TRBV3-2	.	few	TGTGCCAGCAGCCTCGTGGGGGGGAACACCATATATTTT	CASSLVGGNTIYF
TRBJ1-5	TRBV6-6	.	.	TGTGCCAGCAGAAGGACCATAGCGGGCAATCAGCCCCAGCATTTT	CASRRTIAGNQPQHF
TRBJ2-3	TRBV12-5	.	.	TGTGCTAGTGGTCGTCAAACAGGTGGGTCAGATACGCAGTATTTT	CASGRQTGGSDTQYF
TRBJ1-2	TRBV10-3	TRBD1	.	TGTGCCATCAGGATGACAGGGCATGGCTACACCTTC	CAIRMTGHGYTF
TRBJ1-4	TRBV12-3/TRBV12-4	.	.	TGTGCCAGCAGTTTAGGGGGTAATGAAAAACTGTTTTTT	CASSLGGNEKLFF
TRBJ2-7	TRBV6-5	TRBD1	.	TGTGCCAGCAGTTACGGGACAGCTTACTACGAGCAGTACTTC	CASSYGTAYYEQYF
TRBJ2-1	TRBV7-8	.	.	TGTGCCAGCAGCTTAGGCCTACAATGGGAGCAGTTCTTC	CASSLGLQWEQFF
TRBJ1-1	TRBV19	TRBD1	.	TGTGCCAGTAGTATAGGACAGGGCGAGCTATTGAACACTGAAGCTTTCTTT	CASSIGQGELLNTEAFF
TRBJ1-1	TRBV18	.	few	TGTGCCAGCTCACCGGGGACGGCCATGAACACTGAAGCTTTCTTT	CASSPGTAMNTEAFF
TRBJ1-4	TRBV19	.	.	TGTGCCAGTAGTAGAAAAGCAACTAATGAAAAACTGTTTTTT	CASSRKATNEKLFF
TRBJ2-3	TRBV5-4	TRBD2	.	TGTGCCAGCAGCCCGAAGCAGACTAGCGGTCTTCGGGATACGCAGTATTTT	CASSPKQTSGLRDTQYF
TRBJ2-3	TRBV7-2	.	.	TGTGCCAGCAGCTTAGTCGTCGCAACGGGCACAGATACGCAGTATTTT	CASSLVVATGTDTQYF
TRBJ2-1	TRBV5-4	TRBD2	.	TGTGCCAGCACCCTCCTCGGGGCTAGCGGATACAATGAGCAGTTCTTC	CASTLLGASGYNEQFF
TRBJ2-1	TRBV27	TRBD2	.	TGTGCCAGCAGCCCGGGACTAGCGGGAGCCCCGAGAGATGAGCAGTTCTTC	CASSPGLAGAPRDEQFF
TRBJ2-5	TRBV7-6	.	.	TGTGCCAGCAACTCCATGTCAGGGTTGGAGACCCAGTACTTC	CASNSMSGLETQYF
TRBJ2-2	TRBV24-1	.	few	TGTGCCACCAGTGATTTGCAATGGGCCGGTGCTCGGCCCGGGGAGCTGTTTTTT	CATSDLQWAGARPGELFF
TRBJ1-5	TRBV19	.	.	TGTGCCAGTAGTTTTGGGGCGAGGGTTAGCAATCAGCCCCAGCATTTT	CASSFGARVSNQPQHF
TRBJ1-2	TRBV3-1/TRBV3-2	.	once	TGTGCCAGCAGTCTACAGGGATCCAACTATGGCTACACCTTC	CASSLQGSNYGYTF
TRBJ1-1	TRBV5-6	.	.	TGTGCCAGCAGCTTGGTTGGCAGGATACCTGAAGCTTTCTTT	CASSLVGRIPEAFF
TRBJ1-2	TRBV6-5	TRBD1	.	TGTGCCAGCAGTCTACAGGGGGCTGACTATGGCTACACCTTC	CASSLQGADYGYTF
TRBJ1-5	TRBV28	.	.	TGTGCCAGCAGCCCTCGCAGGGGTAACAATCAGCCCCAGCATTTT	CASSPRRGNNQPQHF
TRBJ1-1	TRBV30	TRBD1	.	TGTGCCTGGACCGTGACAGGGGGCCTGAACACTGAAGCTTTCTTT	CAWTVTGGLNTEAFF
TRBJ2-3	TRBV10-2	TRBD2	.	TGCGCCAGTAGCGGGGGGGCCACAGATACGCAGTATTTT	CASSGGATDTQYF
TRBJ2-5	TRBV6-5	.	.	TGTGCCAGCAGTTCGTGGAGAGAGACCCAGTACTTC	CASSSWRETQYF
TRBJ2-7	TRBV3-1/TRBV3-2	.	.	TGTGCCAGCAGCCCTACCCGGACGGGCTACGAGCAGTACTTC	CASSPTRTGYEQYF
TRBJ1-6	TRBV30	TRBD1	.	TGTGCCTGGACGAGTACGGGACAGGGTTATGCACCCCTCCACTTT	CAWTSTGQGYAPLHF
TRBJ2-2	TRBV19	TRBD1	.	TGTGCCAGTAGGGACAGGGTGGAGAACACCGGGGAGCTGTTTTTT	CASRDRVENTGELFF